This T cell receptor beta chain came from a study of blood T cell repertoires in COVID-19 (dated by TCRdb to about 2020). As for the study more broadly: Samples from collaborators originated in the United States, Italy and Spain and spanned both the acute and convalescent phases of COVID-19. Where HLA class I and class II types were available, the types were taken from metadata supplied by the sample provider, not from assay-based typing. Deeply sampled blood TCRbeta repertoires from subjects exposed to, actively infected with, or recovered from COVID-19 were included in the dataset. The material from the prospective study consisted of cDNA or gDNA derived from T cells, B-cell-depleted T cells, or PBMCs. Samples came from the ongoing ImmuneRACE study (first 160 participants) plus 1,254 subjects from 6 global collaborators. Sample metadata almost always included a de-identified subject ID, COVID-19 status, age in years and sex. The repertoires were made available in a free public database intended to serve as a resource for research on the immune response to SARS-CoV-2.

For this clone: The antigen it binds to is not known. No qualities accompany the bases; no much larger clone lies one base away.

Ends trimmed: V by 5 bases, J by 5 bases; bases unmatched to a gene: 11. CDR1 and CDR2, looked up from the germline V gene (reference sequence), are SEHNR and FQNEAQ. Inclusive of the bounding cysteine and phenylalanine, the CDR3 is 16 residues long. Only the CDR3 region is kept as DNA, spanning 48 bases read in frame from base 1. The immunoSEQ Assay, a bias-controlled multiplex PCR, was used to amplify TCRbeta CDR3 regions from genomic DNA. In the paper's pipeline: Within the assay, amplification of reference gene primers was used to estimate how many nucleated cells each sample contained. Sequence reads were collapsed and filtered to measure the absolute abundance of every unique TCRbeta CDR3 rearrangement. Productive Simpson clonality was computed per sample as the square root of Simpson's diversity index over productive rearrangements. TCRdb retrieved this table from immuneACCESS and kept in-frame rearrangements only. Not all clones are present; in checked studies, unresolved V genes account for under half, and no reason is known for the remainder. V and J calls plus clone size are reproduced from that table; the DNA served to infer D and trimming. The table for this sample lists 150,000 to 200,000 clones; less than 85% of them were counted only once. Together, the top ten hold roughly a tenth of the sample.

The collaborating institutions used their own protocols to collect whole blood in K2EDTA tubes. Collaborator samples were shipped for TCRbeta analysis as frozen whole blood, isolated PBMCs, or DNA extracted from either sample type. The full study reports these points: How much clinical and demographic metadata was included differed by source and by participant, and the metadata was provided uncurated.

What was sequenced was peripheral blood. The receptor was isolated from an elderly woman with active or convalescent COVID-19. Recombination connected TRBV7-9 to TRBJ2-3, and TRBD1 aligns with 9 junction nucleotides. DNA sequence: TGTGCCAGCAGCAAACCGGGACAGGGAATTTTAGATACGCAGTATTTT. The translation is CASSKPGQGILDTQYF.